This T cell receptor beta chain was found in a study of response to subunit inactivated influenza vaccine. In regard to this clonotype: As yet, its antigen is unknown.

Study-level results: There was a suggestion from the authors that each seasonal influenza vaccination recruits few new T cells.

The germline gives CDR1 SGHRS, CDR2 YFSETQ. Trimming took 4 bases from V and 1 from J, leaving 19 bases between them. The length of the CDR3 is 17 residues. TCRdb passed the RT-PCR reads through MiXCR, listing each CDR3 protein once. The profile covers over 750,000 distinct CDR3 sequences, with around 20% appearing a single time and 10% taken by the ten largest. Source: PBMCs from blood, taken 4 to 6 days after vaccination. The chain couples TRBV5-1 to TRBJ2-3; D could derive from TRBD1 or TRBD2 (6 bases each). The receptor's source is a middle-aged man who received an inactivated influenza vaccine. The CDR3 bases are TGCGCCAGCAGCGTGGGGGGCCGGGATTACCGCACAGATACGCAGTATTTT. Translated: CASSVGGRDYRTDTQYF. Looking up the rest from reference TRBV5-1 and TRBJ2-3 gives the full variable domain: KAGVTQTPRYLIKTRGQQVTLSCSPISGHRSVSWYQQTPGQGLQFLFEYFSETQRNKGNFPGRFSGRQFSNSRSEMNVSTLELGDSALYLCASSVGGRDYRTDTQYFGPGTRLTVL.